The 23 T cell receptor beta chains presented below share a single source sample, sequenced in a study of T cell responses to AZD1222 COVID-19 vaccine. Assay used: immunoSEQ multiplex PCR; TCRdb lists only in-frame clones, some missing. The data contain 45,000 or so clones, about 87% of them singletons. The sample was peripheral blood, taken 28 days after the second AZD1222 dose. All receptors come from an adult who received the AZD1222 COVID-19 vaccine.

This clone was seen once. V is TRBV7-9 and J is TRBJ2-4; the D call may be TRBD1 or TRBD2 (5 bases each). V was clipped by 4 bases and J by 5 bases, with 15 bases between them. This CDR3 has 15 amino acids. The germline V gene encodes CDR1 SEHNR and CDR2 FQNEAQ (reference sequence). CDR3 residues: CASSYDSGLENIQYF. In nucleotides, the CDR3 is TGTGCCAGCAGCTACGATTCGGGGCTAGAAAACATTCAGTACTTC.

This chain connects TRBV28 to TRBJ2-3; the match to TRBD2 covers 7 bases. The germline V gene encodes CDR1 MDHEN and CDR2 SYDVKM. The junction had 5 bases not matched to a gene; V was cut back by 2 bases and J by 3 bases. This CDR3 is 15 amino acids long. CDR3 residues: CASSLRGTITDTQYF. For the CDR3, the DNA is TGTGCCAGCAGTTTAAGAGGGACTATTACAGATACGCAGTATTTT.

The rearrangement uses TRBV11-2 and TRBJ2-1, with no clear D. The germline V gene encodes CDR1 SGHAT and CDR2 FQNNGV. The CDR3 spans 15 residues. V lost 4 bases to trimming and J lost 4 bases, with 14 bases between them. The CDR3 nucleotides are TGTGCCAGCAGCTCGTTGCGATTTGGTTACAATGAGCAGTTCTTC. Translating it yields CASSSLRFGYNEQFF.

V is TRBV6-5 and J is TRBJ2-7, with D perhaps matching TRBD2 (5 bases). Germline V gene sequence: CDR1 MNHEY, CDR2 SVGAGI. V was clipped by 2 bases and J by 0 bases, with 11 bases between them. The CDR3 consists of 15 residues. CDR3 DNA sequence: TGTGCCAGCAGTTACGGTCCCAGCGGCTCCTACGAGCAGTACTTC. Translation: CASSYGPSGSYEQYF.

The chain joins TRBV5-1 to TRBJ2-1; 7 bases are a match to TRBD2. This CDR3 has 18 amino acids. V lost 4 bases to trimming and J lost 5 bases; unmatched junction nucleotides: 18. Germline CDR1 SGHRS, CDR2 YFSETQ. For the CDR3, the DNA is TGCGCCAGCAGCCATCCTCCCCTCGGCGGGAGTCAGGACAATGAGCAGTTCTTC. Translating gives CASSHPPLGGSQDNEQFF. Drawing the rest from reference TRBV5-1 and TRBJ2-1, the complete variable domain is KAGVTQTPRYLIKTRGQQVTLSCSPISGHRSVSWYQQTPGQGLQFLFEYFSETQRNKGNFPGRFSGRQFSNSRSEMNVSTLELGDSALYLCASSHPPLGGSQDNEQFFGPGTRLTVL.

The chain employs TRBV2 and TRBJ1-2; a weak D match, TRBD1 (5 bases). Germline V gives CDR1 SNHLY, CDR2 FYNNEI. CDR3 size: 15 residues. The V end was cut by 6 bases, the J end by 0 bases, with 14 bases between. This CDR3 is CASRGLRTPNYGYTF. CDR3 nucleotide sequence: TGTGCCAGCAGGGGACTAAGAACCCCTAACTATGGCTACACCTTC.

The CDR3 coding sequence is TGCGCCAGCAGCTTGGCTCAGGGCGACGAGCAGTACTTC. Translated, it gives CASSLAQGDEQYF. This chain links TRBV5-1 with TRBJ2-7; tentative D call: TRBD1 (5 bases). V was clipped by 0 bases and J by 5 bases, with 9 bases between them. CDR3 length equals 13 residues. Per germline, CDR1 SGHRS and CDR2 YFSETQ.

The table lists this clone with a count of one. V gene TRBV11-2 combines with J gene TRBJ2-1, with D possibly TRBD2 on 6 matching bases. The germline V gene has CDR1 SGHAT and CDR2 FQNNGV. Trimming shortened V by 2 bases and J by 2 bases, and 10 bases separated the two germline ends. The CDR3 length is 15 residues. CDR3 sequence reads: CASSLSGSAYNEQFF. The CDR3 DNA follows: TGTGCCAGCAGCTTAAGCGGGTCAGCCTACAATGAGCAGTTCTTC.

The rearrangement links TRBV2 to TRBJ2-1; no firm D call. The CDR3 is 13 amino acids. Germline CDR1 reads SNHLY; CDR2 reads FYNNEI. Deletions cut 2 bases from V and 4 bases from J, with 6 bases between. CDR3: CASSEPQYNEQFF. The CDR3 region has the DNA TGTGCCAGCAGTGAACCACAGTACAATGAGCAGTTCTTC.

The CDR3 protein is CASSQERGGSNYGYTF. CDR3 coding DNA: TGCGCCAGCAGCCAAGAGAGAGGGGGGTCGAACTATGGCTACACCTTC. J is TRBJ1-2 and V is TRBV4-3, with D perhaps matching TRBD1 (6 bases). Germline-derived CDR1 and CDR2 are LGHNA and YSLEER. This CDR3 has 16 residues. Between the trimmed V and J ends, which lost 0 bases and 2 bases, there was a span of 13 bases.

This sequence joins TRBV9 and TRBJ1-2; D gene uncertain. There are 17 residues in the CDR3. Germline values: CDR1 SGDLS, CDR2 YYNGEE. The V gene lost 0 bases and the J gene lost 1 base, with 16 bases spanning the gap. The chain's CDR3 is CASSVGSTEEVNYGYTF. In DNA form, the CDR3 reads TGTGCCAGCAGCGTAGGCTCCACAGAGGAAGTTAACTATGGCTACACCTTC.

Regarding this clone: The sample carries other DNA sequences with the same CDR3. Here the CDR3 DNA reads TGTGCCTGGAGTCAGGGGGCCCTCGAGCAGTACTTC. Protein product: CAWSQGALEQYF. The chain couples TRBV30 to TRBJ2-7; 8 bases are a match to TRBD1. The CDR3 contains 12 residues. The V segment lost 2 bases and the J segment 6 bases; nucleotides outside the gene matches: 3. In germline, CDR1 is GTSNPN, CDR2 SVGIG (reference sequence). The variable domain in full, with the rest retrieved from reference TRBV30 and TRBJ2-7, is SQTIHQWPATLVQPVGSPLSLECTVEGTSNPNLYWYRQAAGRGLQLLFYSVGIGQISSEVPQNLSASRPQDRQFILSSKKLLLSDSGFYLCAWSQGALEQYFGPGTRLTVT.

The chain has TRBV19 and TRBJ2-2; 12 bases align to TRBD2. The CDR3 sequence is 19 residues long. Trimming removed 6 bases from V and 6 bases from J; junction bases left unmatched: 17. Germline CDR1 reads LNHDA; CDR2 reads SQIVND (reference sequence). The chain's CDR3 is CASSTTGLAGIRSSGELFF. The CDR3 coding sequence is TGTGCCAGTAGCACAACGGGACTAGCGGGTATTAGGTCGTCCGGGGAGCTGTTTTTT.

Here the CDR3 reads CASSLTPGANVLTF. CDR3 in DNA: TGCGCCAGCAGCTTGACTCCTGGGGCCAACGTCCTGACTTTC. This rearrangement joins TRBV5-1 to TRBJ2-6; D call uncertain. CDR3 length: 14 amino acids. The V end lost 1 base, the J end lost 2 bases, and 4 bases lay between the germline ends. CDR1 SGHRS and CDR2 YFSETQ come from the germline V gene.

The rearrangement uses TRBV28 and TRBJ2-7; 12 positions match TRBD2. With 5 bases clipped from V and 4 bases from J, the junction kept 3 bases outside the gene matches. CDR1 and CDR2 from the germline V gene are MDHEN and SYDVKM. This CDR3 is 14 amino acids long. The DNA of the CDR3 is TGTGCCAGCAGTCCCGGGACTAGCGGGTACGAGCAGTACTTC. Amino acid sequence: CASSPGTSGYEQYF.

V and J are TRBV19 and TRBJ1-5; 9 nucleotides agree with TRBD1. Germline-derived CDR1 and CDR2 are LNHDA and SQIVND (reference sequence). The ends lost 8 bases at V and 5 bases at J; junction bases unmatched: 4. The CDR3 covers 13 residues. The CDR3 coding sequence is TGTGCCAGTCGGACAGGGGTTTATCAGCCCCAGCATTTT. Translating gives CASRTGVYQPQHF.

This clone appeared a single time. The chain recombines TRBV9 with TRBJ2-5, with D perhaps TRBD1 (5 bases). Germline assignment: CDR1 SGDLS and CDR2 YYNGEE. The CDR3 contains 14 residues. Trimming stripped 3 bases from V and 5 bases from J, with 14 bases between. CDR3 region: CASSARARVETQYF. The DNA of the CDR3 is TGTGCCAGCAGCGCCCGGGCCAGGGTCGAGACCCAGTACTTC.

The chain is built from TRBV2 and TRBJ2-6; the D is unclear. V lost 6 bases and J 0 bases, leaving 6 bases between the germline ends. The germline V gene has CDR1 SNHLY and CDR2 FYNNEI. The CDR3 has 14 residues. The CDR3 coding sequence is TGTGCCAGCAGCAGTAGCTCTGGGGCCAACGTCCTGACTTTC. This translates into CASSSSSGANVLTF.

In this sample, this clone turned up once. The CDR3 region has the DNA TGTGCCACCAGCAGACTCGGCGGCAGGGACGCCAATGAGCAGTTCTTC. It encodes CATSRLGGRDANEQFF. The J gene is TRBJ2-1, the V gene TRBV15; the D call may be TRBD1 or TRBD2 (5 bases each). Trimming stripped 2 bases from V and 6 bases from J, with 17 bases between. Germline V gene data show CDR1 as LNHNV and CDR2 as YYDKDF (reference sequence). The CDR3 contains 16 residues.

This clone was seen a single time. The genes are TRBV5-1 and TRBJ2-5; D ambiguous. V was clipped by 4 bases and J by 5 bases, with 12 bases between them. This CDR3 is 13 amino acids long. CDR1 is SGHRS and CDR2 is YFSETQ in the germline V gene. CDR3 DNA: TGCGCCAGCAGCGAGGTCGGGTTCGAGACCCAGTACTTC. Translated, it gives CASSEVGFETQYF.

The chain combines TRBV5-1 with TRBJ1-1; 9 bases are shared with TRBD1. J gave up 5 bases and V 4 bases, and 9 bases lay outside the gene matches. This CDR3 comprises 15 residues. Germline V gene sequence: CDR1 SGHRS, CDR2 YFSETQ. Here the CDR3 reads CASSTGQGSRTEAFF. The CDR3, as DNA: TGCGCCAGCAGCACCGGACAGGGGAGTCGGACTGAAGCTTTCTTT.

The rearrangement uses TRBV9 and TRBJ2-7; D possibly uses TRBD1 or TRBD2 (5 bases each). The CDR3 sequence is 16 residues long. Germline V CDR1 and CDR2: SGDLS, YYNGEE. Trimming shortened V by 4 bases and J by 3 bases, and 20 bases separated the two germline ends. CDR3 sequence reads: CASSIGAETFLYEQYF. CDR3 sequence (DNA): TGTGCCAGCAGCATCGGGGCGGAAACGTTTCTCTACGAGCAGTACTTC. The whole variable domain, remainder taken from reference TRBV9 and TRBJ2-7, is DSGVTQTPKHLITATGQRVTLRCSPRSGDLSVYWYQQSLDQGLQFLIQYYNGEERAKGNILERFSAQQFPDLHSELNLSSLELGDSALYFCASSIGAETFLYEQYFGPGTRLTVT.

Comments on this clone: Germline and junction disagree at one end, which may indicate a read error. The chain has TRBV14 and TRBJ2-3; TRBD1 or TRBD2 may be the D gene (5 bases each). Germline CDR1 SGHDN, CDR2 FVKESK. The CDR3 totals 16 residues. CDR3 in DNA: TGTGCCAGCAGCCAAAGGGTTGGGGACCCCACATATACGCAGTATTTT. Translated, it gives CASSQRVGDPTYTQYF.